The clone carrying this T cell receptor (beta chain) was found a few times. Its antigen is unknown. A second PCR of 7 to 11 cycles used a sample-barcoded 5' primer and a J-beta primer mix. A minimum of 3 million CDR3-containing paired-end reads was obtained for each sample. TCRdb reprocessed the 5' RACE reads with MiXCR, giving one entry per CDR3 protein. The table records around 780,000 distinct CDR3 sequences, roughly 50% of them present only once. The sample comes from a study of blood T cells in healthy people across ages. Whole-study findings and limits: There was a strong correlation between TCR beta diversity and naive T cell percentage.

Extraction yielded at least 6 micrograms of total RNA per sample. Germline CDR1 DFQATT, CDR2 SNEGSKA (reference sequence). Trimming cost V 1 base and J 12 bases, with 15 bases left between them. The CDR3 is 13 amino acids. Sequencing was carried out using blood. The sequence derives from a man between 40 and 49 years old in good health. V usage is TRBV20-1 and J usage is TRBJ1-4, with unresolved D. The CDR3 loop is CSARGSQSRELFF. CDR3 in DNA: TGCAGTGCTAGAGGCTCACAGAGTCGAGAACTGTTTTTT.